This T cell receptor (beta chain) was documented in a study of CD8 T cells in Susac syndrome. RNA totalling roughly 0.45 to 1 ug underwent reverse transcription with random hexamers. TCRdb recomputed calls from the immunoSEQ multiplex PCR reads with MiXCR, one row per CDR3 protein. The sample contains more than 120,000 distinct CDR3 sequences, 94% of which appear only once. The CDR3 has 17 amino acids. Trimming left V 2 bases short and J 9 bases short, with 23 bases between. CDR1 and CDR2 (germline): SNHLY, FYNNEI. This clonotype was counted once. Sequenced material: CD4+ T cells from PBMCs. The J gene is TRBJ1-5, the V gene TRBV2; D ambiguous. The origin of this receptor is a human donor in good health. The CDR3 nucleotides are TGTGCCAGCAGTGAATGGAACCCCCCAAGGTCGGAGGGGCCCCAGCATTTT. Translated, it gives CASSEWNPPRSEGPQHF.